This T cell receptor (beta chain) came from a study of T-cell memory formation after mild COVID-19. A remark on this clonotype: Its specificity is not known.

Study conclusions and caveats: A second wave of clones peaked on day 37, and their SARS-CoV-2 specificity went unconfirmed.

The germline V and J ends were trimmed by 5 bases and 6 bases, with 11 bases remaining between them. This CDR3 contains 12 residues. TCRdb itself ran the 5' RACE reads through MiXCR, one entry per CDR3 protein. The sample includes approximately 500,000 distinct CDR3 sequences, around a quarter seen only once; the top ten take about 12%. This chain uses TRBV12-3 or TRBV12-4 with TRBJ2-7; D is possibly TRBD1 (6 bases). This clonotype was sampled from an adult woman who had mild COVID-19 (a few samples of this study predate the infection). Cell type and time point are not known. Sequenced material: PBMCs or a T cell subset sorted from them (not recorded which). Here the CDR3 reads CASSPGTTEQYF. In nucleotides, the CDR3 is TGTGCCAGCAGTCCGGGGACAACCGAGCAGTACTTC.